The 31 T cell receptor beta chains given below trace back to one sample, sequenced in a study of blood T cell repertoires in COVID-19. TCRdb's copy holds only in-frame clones and misses some; the assay was immunoSEQ multiplex PCR. The repertoire consists of hundreds of thousands of clones, with roughly 87% occurring once and the leading ten covering nearly 2%. Specimen: PBMCs or T cells enriched from blood (not recorded which). The receptor source for this set is a young woman with acute COVID-19.

The chain is built from TRBV7-2 and TRBJ1-4; unclear D gene. The CDR3 consists of 12 residues. Deletions cut 4 bases from V and 8 bases from J, with 8 bases between. From germline, CDR1 is SGHTA and CDR2 FQGNSA. CDR3 in amino acids: CASSSPEEKLFF. CDR3 DNA: TGTGCCAGCAGCTCCCCAGAAGAAAAACTGTTTTTT.

The chain recombines TRBV4-3 with TRBJ2-1, with TRBD1 matching over 7 bases. V trimming: 4 bases; J trimming: 8 bases; junction bases outside the gene matches: 5. This CDR3 is built from 13 residues. In germline, CDR1 is LGHNA, CDR2 YSLEER. The CDR3 is CASSLGTADEQFF. The CDR3 region has the DNA TGCGCCAGCAGCCTCGGGACAGCCGATGAGCAGTTCTTC.

The chain carries TRBV27 and TRBJ1-2, with a weak D call TRBD1 (6 bases). The V end lost 5 bases, the J end lost 3 bases, and 16 bases lay between the germline ends. The CDR3 has 15 residues. Germline CDR1 and CDR2: MNHEY and SMNVEV (reference sequence). Here the CDR3 reads CASSLLPRGDYGYTF. The CDR3 bases are TGTGCCAGCAGTCTGCTCCCCAGGGGAGACTATGGCTACACCTTC.

V and J are TRBV25-1 and TRBJ1-6, with a weak D call TRBD1 (5 bases). Germline CDR1 reads MGHDK; CDR2 reads SYGVNS. CDR3 size: 14 residues. Trimming stripped 3 bases from V and 11 bases from J, with 14 bases between. CDR3 nucleotides: TGTGCCAGCAGTGAGAGACAGAGTCCGGCACCCCTCCACTTT. This translates into CASSERQSPAPLHF.

CDR3 amino acids: CASSLSTEFYEQYF. The CDR3 region has the DNA TGTGCCAGCAGCCTTTCGACAGAATTCTACGAGCAGTACTTC. The rearrangement uses TRBV11-2 and TRBJ2-7; a weak D match, TRBD1 (5 bases). From germline, CDR1 is SGHAT and CDR2 FQNNGV. V lost 5 bases and J 3 bases, leaving 14 bases between the germline ends. The CDR3 is 14 amino acids.

V is TRBV11-2 and J is TRBJ2-7; 10 bases fit TRBD2. This CDR3 comprises 15 residues. Germline trimming cut 1 base from V and 4 bases from J; bases unmatched to any gene: 4. Germline-derived CDR1 and CDR2 are SGHAT and FQNNGV. The CDR3 sequence is CASSLGLAGEYEQYF. In DNA, the CDR3 is TGTGCCAGCAGCTTAGGTCTAGCGGGAGAATACGAGCAGTACTTC.

The J gene is TRBJ2-5, the V gene TRBV7-2, with 7 bases fitting TRBD2. Germline V gene lookup returns CDR1 SGHTA and CDR2 FQGNSA. V lost 6 bases, J lost 5 bases, and 12 bases stayed unmatched. This CDR3 is 15 amino acids long. CDR3 region: CASRVFRGEGETQYF. CDR3 in DNA: TGTGCCAGCAGGGTTTTTCGGGGGGAGGGGGAGACCCAGTACTTC.

The genes are TRBV18 and TRBJ1-5; D gene ambiguous. Deletions cut 5 bases from V and 3 bases from J, with 11 bases between. The length of the CDR3 is 14 residues. The germline gives CDR1 KGHSH, CDR2 LQKENI. The CDR3 bases are TGTGCCAGCTCAGGTTCAGACTCCAATCAGCCCCAGCATTTT. Protein sequence: CASSGSDSNQPQHF.

The V and J genes are TRBV29-1 and TRBJ1-2; tentatively, D is TRBD1 (6 bases). The V end lost 7 bases, the J end lost 4 bases, and 10 bases lay between the germline ends. The CDR3 is 11 residues long. The germline CDR1 and CDR2 sequences are SQVTM and ANQGSEA. The CDR3, as DNA: TGCAGCGCCGGGACAAGCTATGGCTACACCTTC. Its protein product is CSAGTSYGYTF.

The sample holds one count of this clone. The chain has TRBV6-2 or TRBV6-3 and TRBJ2-3, with a weak D call TRBD2 (5 bases). The CDR3 has 15 amino acids. Germline CDR1 reads MNHEY; CDR2 reads SVGEGT. Trimming took 4 bases from V and 2 from J, leaving 13 bases between them. CDR3 sequence: CASSFSGITTDTQYF. CDR3 nucleotides: TGTGCCAGCAGTTTTTCGGGGATTACCACAGATACGCAGTATTTT.

This chain uses TRBV3-1 (or the pseudogene TRBV3-2) with TRBJ2-1; 14 bases agree with TRBD2. Per germline, CDR1 LGHDT and CDR2 YNNKEL (reference sequence). V dropped 4 bases and J dropped 4; count of bases not matched to a gene: 9. The CDR3 contains 18 residues. In DNA form, the CDR3 reads TGTGCCAGCAGCCGACCTCAGACTAGCGGGAGGGGTTACAATGAGCAGTTCTTC. It yields the protein CASSRPQTSGRGYNEQFF.

The rearrangement uses TRBV14 and TRBJ1-1, with D possibly matching TRBD1 (6 bases). Germline values: CDR1 SGHDN, CDR2 FVKESK. The CDR3 spans 15 residues. V lost 2 bases and J 5 bases, leaving 15 bases between the germline ends. DNA of the CDR3: TGTGCCAGCAGCCAATTATCAGGGGCTTGGACTGAAGCTTTCTTT. Encoded protein: CASSQLSGAWTEAFF.

The table lists this clone with a few counts. The V and J genes are TRBV6-5 and TRBJ1-6; D not certain. The germline V gene has CDR1 MNHEY and CDR2 SVGAGI. CDR3 length: 16 amino acids. V was trimmed by 0 bases and J by 5 bases, leaving 11 bases between them. The CDR3 DNA sequence: TGTGCCAGCAGTTACTCTGGGTCCGGGGATAATTCACCCCTCCACTTT. Translation: CASSYSGSGDNSPLHF.

The CDR3 loop reads CASSQTDKSSYNSPLHF. In DNA form, the CDR3 reads TGTGCCAGCAGCCAAACAGACAAAAGCTCCTATAATTCACCCCTCCACTTT. The chain is built from TRBV11-2 and TRBJ1-6; D ambiguous. The CDR3 loop spans 17 amino acids. The V end lost 5 bases, the J end lost 0 bases, and 14 bases lay between the germline ends. CDR1 and CDR2 from the germline V gene are SGHAT and FQNNGV. Full variable domain (remainder filled in from reference TRBV11-2 and TRBJ1-6): EAGVAQSPRYKIIEKRQSVAFWCNPISGHATLYWYQQILGQGPKLLIQFQNNGVVDDSQLPKDRFSAERLKGVDSTLKIQPAKLEDSAVYLCASSQTDKSSYNSPLHFGNGTRLTVT.

The V gene is TRBV27, the J gene TRBJ1-2, with TRBD1 identical over 10 bases. J was trimmed by 4 bases and V by 5 bases; bases with no gene match: 13. The CDR3 loop spans 17 amino acids. Germline V gene sequence: CDR1 MNHEY, CDR2 SMNVEV (reference sequence). The CDR3 loop reads CASSPTYPGQGSYGYTF. In DNA, the CDR3 is TGTGCCAGCAGTCCCACGTACCCGGGACAGGGGTCCTATGGCTACACCTTC.

The genes are TRBV15 and TRBJ2-2; a weak D match, TRBD2 (6 bases). Germline V gene lookup returns CDR1 LNHNV and CDR2 YYDKDF (reference sequence). The CDR3 has 13 residues. Trimming stripped 9 bases from V and 7 bases from J, with 15 bases between. Written as DNA, the CDR3 is TGTGCCACTTCTCCGGGAGTCGGCGGGGAGCTGTTTTTT. Its translation: CATSPGVGGELFF.

The CDR3 is CATSRDPVVGGQGYTF. CDR3 coding DNA: TGTGCCACCAGCAGAGATCCTGTGGTAGGGGGCCAAGGCTACACCTTC. The rearrangement joins TRBV15 to TRBJ1-2; 7 positions match TRBD1. The trim removed 0 bases at V and 8 bases at J, leaving 12 bases unmatched. CDR3 length equals 16 residues. Looked up from germline, CDR1 is LNHNV and CDR2 is YYDKDF (reference sequence).

The gene calls are TRBV5-6 and TRBJ1-2; D call uncertain. The CDR3 is 12 residues long. Trimming removed 4 bases from V and 13 bases from J, with 17 bases in between. Germline CDR1 is SGHDT and CDR2 is YYEEEE. CDR3 sequence reads: CASSTDLYGFTF. The CDR3 bases are TGTGCCAGCAGCACGGACTTGTATGGATTCACCTTC.

The chain has TRBV27 and TRBJ1-4; no firm D call. The CDR3 has 11 amino acids. In germline, CDR1 is MNHEY, CDR2 SMNVEV (reference sequence). The CDR3 DNA reads TGTACCTCCGAGGGTTCGGGAAAACTGTTTTTT. Encoded protein: CTSEGSGKLFF.

The genes are TRBV3-1 (or the pseudogene TRBV3-2) and TRBJ2-7, with D perhaps TRBD2 (5 bases). This CDR3 is built from 15 residues. Germline CDR1 and CDR2: LGHDT and YNNKEL (reference sequence). V lost 6 bases and J 0 bases, leaving 15 bases between the germline ends. CDR3 sequence: CASSQTERTSYEQYF. The CDR3 bases are TGTGCCAGCAGTCAAACCGAGCGGACCTCCTACGAGCAGTACTTC.

The chain joins TRBV7-8 to TRBJ1-2, with D perhaps matching TRBD1 (6 bases). CDR1 SGHVS and CDR2 FQNEAQ come from the germline V gene. The CDR3 extends over 15 amino acids. Trimming took off 5 bases at V and 4 bases at J, with 17 bases between the two ends. In DNA, the CDR3 is TGTGCCAGCAGCCCAGGGGACCTTCTGGCCTATGGCTACACCTTC. It translates to CASSPGDLLAYGYTF. The full variable domain, rest sourced from reference TRBV7-8 and TRBJ1-2, is GAGVSQSPRYKVAKRGQDVALRCDPISGHVSLFWYQQALGQGPEFLTYFQNEAQLDKSGLPSDRFFAERPEGSVSTLKIQRTQQEDSAVYLCASSPGDLLAYGYTFGSGTRLTVV.

This chain links TRBV2 with TRBJ2-5; D gene ambiguous. Deletions cut 6 bases from V and 0 bases from J, with 11 bases between. Looked up from germline, CDR1 is SNHLY and CDR2 is FYNNEI. This CDR3 is built from 14 residues. CDR3 sequence: CASRHLPNQETQYF. The CDR3 DNA reads as TGTGCCAGCAGACATTTACCGAACCAAGAGACCCAGTACTTC.

This sequence joins TRBV27 and TRBJ2-4; 11 bases map to TRBD2. CDR3 length: 17 amino acids. The germline V gene encodes CDR1 MNHEY and CDR2 SMNVEV (reference sequence). The V gene end was trimmed by 6 bases and the J gene end by 8 bases; junction bases not matched to a gene: 15. CDR3 region: CASRMTSGTLRGDIQYF. The CDR3 DNA sequence: TGTGCCAGCAGGATGACTAGCGGGACCCTCCGTGGGGACATTCAGTACTTC.

This clone is a singleton in its sample. The CDR3 region has the DNA TGCGCCAGCAGCTTGCTGGGCCGAACTGAAGCTTTCTTT. It specifies CASSLLGRTEAFF. J is TRBJ1-1 and V is TRBV5-1, with unresolved D. V was trimmed by 1 base and J by 5 bases, leaving 9 bases between them. This CDR3 has 13 residues. Germline V gives CDR1 SGHRS, CDR2 YFSETQ.

The chain links TRBV9 to TRBJ2-5, with D perhaps matching TRBD1 (6 bases). Germline V gives CDR1 SGDLS, CDR2 YYNGEE. With 2 bases removed from V and 5 bases from J, the gap between germline ends came to 16 bases. The CDR3 contains 15 residues. This chain's CDR3 is CASSVTQGRGETQYF. Written as DNA, the CDR3 is TGTGCCAGCAGCGTTACTCAGGGGAGAGGGGAGACCCAGTACTTC.

This chain links TRBV14 with TRBJ1-2, with TRBD1 as a possible D gene (5 bases). Trimming shortened V by 0 bases and J by 4 bases, and 15 bases separated the two germline ends. The CDR3 is made up of 16 amino acids. Germline CDR1 reads SGHDN; CDR2 reads FVKESK. CDR3 sequence reads: CASSQEVWRGPYGYTF. As DNA, the CDR3 is TGTGCCAGCAGCCAAGAAGTTTGGAGGGGACCCTATGGCTACACCTTC.

This clone showed up just a few times. The chain carries TRBV2 and TRBJ1-1; D gene uncertain. Trimming removed 6 bases from V and 5 bases from J, with 13 bases in between. Germline-derived CDR1 and CDR2 are SNHLY and FYNNEI. The CDR3 consists of 13 residues. Written as DNA, the CDR3 is TGTGCCAGCAGCGTTTTTGGGCAAACTGAAGCTTTCTTT. As protein: CASSVFGQTEAFF.

V is TRBV12-2 and J is TRBJ2-3; TRBD2, the table's D call, was not compared with the DNA. TRBV12-2 is marked as a pseudogene. CDR3 length: 16 residues. The CDR3 region has the DNA TGTGCAAGTCGCCTAATAGCGGGGGTTACCACAGATACGCAGTATTTT. This translates into CASRLIAGVTTDTQYF.

V and J are TRBV28 and TRBJ2-7; TRBD2 aligns across 10 bases. Per the germline V gene, CDR1 is MDHEN and CDR2 is SYDVKM. The junction had 2 bases not matched to a gene; V was cut back by 7 bases and J by 2 bases. The CDR3 has 13 residues. Written as DNA, the CDR3 is TGTGCCAGCACAAGCGGGAGGGCCTACGAGCAGTACTTC. Its translation: CASTSGRAYEQYF.

The chain uses TRBV9 and TRBJ2-7; D possibly corresponds to TRBD1 (7 bases). The CDR3 totals 15 residues. Germline assignment: CDR1 SGDLS and CDR2 YYNGEE. Trimming cost V 0 bases and J 6 bases, with 16 bases left between them. The CDR3 region is CASSVVGQGGGEQYF. In DNA form, the CDR3 reads TGTGCCAGCAGCGTAGTCGGGCAGGGGGGTGGCGAGCAGTACTTC.

V gene TRBV2 combines with J gene TRBJ2-3; 8 bases map to TRBD1. After removal of 4 bases from V and 1 base from J, the junction contained 7 bases not matched to a gene. The CDR3 runs 16 residues. CDR1 is SNHLY, CDR2 FYNNEI, per germline. CDR3 region: CASSVQGAVRTDTQYF. As DNA, the CDR3 is TGTGCCAGCAGTGTTCAGGGGGCTGTCCGCACAGATACGCAGTATTTT. Looking up the rest from reference TRBV2 and TRBJ2-3 gives the full variable domain: EPEVTQTPSHQVTQMGQEVILRCVPISNHLYFYWYRQILGQKVEFLVSFYNNEISEKSEIFDDQFSVERPDGSNFTLKIRSTKLEDSAMYFCASSVQGAVRTDTQYFGPGTRLTVL.